Sequencing of this TCR beta chain was carried out in a study of OX40 agonist ivuxolimab in advanced cancers. V was clipped by 3 bases and J by 11 bases, with 14 bases between them. Germline CDR1 and CDR2: MGHDK and SYGVNS. The CDR3 has 13 residues. Profiling relied on immunoSEQ multiplex PCR, and the TCRdb table lists in-frame clones only, not all of them. Of tens of thousands of clones in the sample, 85% to 90% were seen once. The material was CD4+ or CD8+ T cells sorted from blood, obtained in a trial of the OX40 agonist ivuxolimab. This sequence originates from an adult with an advanced solid tumor such as melanoma, head and neck, liver or kidney cancer. The chain carries TRBV25-1 and TRBJ1-5; D is undetermined. CDR3 sequence reads: CASSDSGGSTQHF. For the CDR3, the DNA is TGTGCCAGCAGTGATTCAGGAGGGTCGACCCAGCATTTT.